The 2 T cell receptor beta chains below were found in one sample sequenced in a study of persistence of HIV-infected CD4 T cells. No antigen has been assigned to these receptors. Cells were stimulated with overlapping HIV-1 Gag 15-mer peptides. Responding CD4+ T cells were sorted by upregulation of both CD40 ligand and CD69. Sequencing used immunoSEQ version 4 in survey mode. Profiling relied on immunoSEQ multiplex PCR, and the TCRdb table lists in-frame clones only, not all of them. The sample has some 23,000 clones, less than 85% seen once; the top ten hold approximately 1.8%. The sample here was CD4+ T cells sorted from PBMCs after approximately 20-hour stimulation, taken from a patient who received antiretroviral therapy. The receptors shown here come from an adult man with HIV who was CMV-seropositive.

The chain combines TRBV15 with TRBJ2-5, with no clear D. V lost 4 bases to trimming and J lost 5 bases, with 8 bases between them. The CDR3 extends over 12 amino acids. Germline V gene sequence: CDR1 LNHNV, CDR2 YYDKDF (reference sequence). The CDR3 coding sequence is TGTGCCACCAGCAAACAAGGGGAGACCCAGTACTTC. This translates into CATSKQGETQYF.

V gene TRBV7-9 combines with J gene TRBJ1-3, with a weak D call TRBD1 (5 bases). The CDR3 has 14 residues. Germline V lookup: CDR1 SEHNR, CDR2 FQNEAQ (reference sequence). Deletions cut 3 bases from V and 2 bases from J, with 8 bases between. The CDR3 region is CASSFGGAGNTIYF. The CDR3 coding sequence is TGTGCCAGCAGCTTCGGGGGAGCTGGAAACACCATATATTTT.